This T cell receptor (beta chain) was found in a study of T-cell reconstitution after alpha-beta-depleted transplantation in children. CDR3 length: 16 amino acids. Per germline, CDR1 DFQATT and CDR2 SNEGSKA (reference sequence). V was pared by 2 bases and J by 2 bases, with 12 bases of the junction left unmatched. Molecular barcoding with unique molecular identifiers was used for the TCRbeta library. TCRdb itself ran the PCR reads through MiXCR, one entry per CDR3 protein. The sample records more than 450,000 distinct CDR3 sequences, about 17% being singletons. The source material was PBMCs from the stem cell graft donor, sampled from the stem cell graft. This rearrangement joins TRBV20-1 to TRBJ2-7; 7 nucleotides align to TRBD2. The sequence was collected from a human donor who donated a stem cell graft to a child with acute lymphoblastic leukemia. CDR3 amino acids: CSARFEGLADTYEQYF. The DNA of the CDR3 is TGCAGTGCTAGATTCGAGGGCCTAGCGGACACCTACGAGCAGTACTTC.